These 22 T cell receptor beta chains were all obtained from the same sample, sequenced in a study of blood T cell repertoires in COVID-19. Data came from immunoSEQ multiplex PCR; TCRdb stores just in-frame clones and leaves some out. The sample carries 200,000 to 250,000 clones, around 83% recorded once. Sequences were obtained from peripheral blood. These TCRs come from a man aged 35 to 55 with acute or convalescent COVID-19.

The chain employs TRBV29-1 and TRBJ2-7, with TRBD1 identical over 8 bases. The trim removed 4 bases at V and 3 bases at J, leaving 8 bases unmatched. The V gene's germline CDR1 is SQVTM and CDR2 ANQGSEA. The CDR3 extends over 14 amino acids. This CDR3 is CSVVLGTGLYEQYF. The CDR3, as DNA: TGCAGCGTTGTCCTTGGGACAGGCCTCTACGAGCAGTACTTC.

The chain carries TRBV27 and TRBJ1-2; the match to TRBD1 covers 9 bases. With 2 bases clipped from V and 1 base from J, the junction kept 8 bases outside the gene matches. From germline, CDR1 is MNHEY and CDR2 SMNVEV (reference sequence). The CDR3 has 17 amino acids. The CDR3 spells CASSLTPRTGVNYGYTF. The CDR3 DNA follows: TGTGCCAGCAGTTTAACCCCCCGGACAGGGGTTAACTATGGCTACACCTTC.

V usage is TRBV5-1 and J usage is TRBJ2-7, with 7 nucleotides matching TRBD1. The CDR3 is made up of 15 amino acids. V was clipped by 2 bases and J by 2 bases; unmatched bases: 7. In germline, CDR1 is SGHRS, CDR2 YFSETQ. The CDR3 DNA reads TGCGCCAGCAGCTTTCAACCGACAGGGACCTACGAGCAGTACTTC. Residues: CASSFQPTGTYEQYF.

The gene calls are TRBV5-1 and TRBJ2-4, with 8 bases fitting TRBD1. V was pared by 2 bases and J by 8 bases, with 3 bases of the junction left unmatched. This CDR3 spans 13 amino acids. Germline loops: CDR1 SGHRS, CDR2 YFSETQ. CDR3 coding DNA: TGCGCCAGCAGCTTCGACAGGGGTGACATTCAGTACTTC. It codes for CASSFDRGDIQYF.

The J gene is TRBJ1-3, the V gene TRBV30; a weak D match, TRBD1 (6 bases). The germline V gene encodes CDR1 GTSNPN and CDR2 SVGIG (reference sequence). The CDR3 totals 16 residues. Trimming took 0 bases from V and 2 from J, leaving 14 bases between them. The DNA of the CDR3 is TGTGCCTGGAGTGTAGGGGGGGCCCGCACTGGAAACACCATATATTTT. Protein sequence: CAWSVGGARTGNTIYF.

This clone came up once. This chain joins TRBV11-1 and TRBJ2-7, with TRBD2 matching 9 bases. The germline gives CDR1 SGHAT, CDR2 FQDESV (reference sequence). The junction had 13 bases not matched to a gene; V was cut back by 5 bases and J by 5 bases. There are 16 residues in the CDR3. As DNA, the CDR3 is TGTGCCAGCAGCCTCACAGGAGCGGGGGGTTTGAACGAGCAGTACTTC. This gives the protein CASSLTGAGGLNEQYF.

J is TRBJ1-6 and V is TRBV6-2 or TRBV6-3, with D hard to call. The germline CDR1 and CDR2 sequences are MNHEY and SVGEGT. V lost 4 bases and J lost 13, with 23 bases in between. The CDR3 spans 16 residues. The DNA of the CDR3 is TGTGCCAGCAGTTCTACGGGCTTCGAGGGCCAAAGGCCCCTCCACTTT. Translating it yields CASSSTGFEGQRPLHF.

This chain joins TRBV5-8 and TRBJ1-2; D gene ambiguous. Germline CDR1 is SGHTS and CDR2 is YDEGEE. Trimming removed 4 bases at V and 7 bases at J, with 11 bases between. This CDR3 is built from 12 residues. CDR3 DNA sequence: TGTGCCAGCAGCCCTATCCGAGGTGGCTACACCTTC. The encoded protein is CASSPIRGGYTF. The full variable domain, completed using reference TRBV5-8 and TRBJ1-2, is EAGVTQSPTHLIKTRGQQATLRCSPISGHTSVYWYQQALGLGLQFLLWYDEGEERNRGNFPPRFSGRQFPNYSSELNVNALELEDSALYLCASSPIRGGYTFGSGTRLTVV.

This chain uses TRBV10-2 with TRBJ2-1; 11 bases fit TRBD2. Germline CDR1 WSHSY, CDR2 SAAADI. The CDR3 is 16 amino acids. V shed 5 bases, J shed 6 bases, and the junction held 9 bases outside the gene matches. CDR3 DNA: TGCGCCAGCAGTCCTCCTACTAGCGGGGGTAGCAATGAGCAGTTCTTC. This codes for CASSPPTSGGSNEQFF.

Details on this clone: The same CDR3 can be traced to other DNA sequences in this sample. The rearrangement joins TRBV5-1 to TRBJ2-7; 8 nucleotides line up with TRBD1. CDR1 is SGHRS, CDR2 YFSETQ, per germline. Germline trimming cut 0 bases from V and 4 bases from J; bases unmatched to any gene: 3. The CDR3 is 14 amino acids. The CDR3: CASSLGQGLYEQYF. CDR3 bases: TGCGCCAGCAGCTTGGGACAGGGGCTATACGAGCAGTACTTC.

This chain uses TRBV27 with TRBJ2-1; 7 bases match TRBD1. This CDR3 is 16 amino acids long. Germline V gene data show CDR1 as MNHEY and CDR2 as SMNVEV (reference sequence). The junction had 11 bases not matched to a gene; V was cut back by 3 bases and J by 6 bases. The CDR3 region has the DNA TGTGCCAGCAGTTTCCCGACAGGGACCGGTGTCAATGAGCAGTTCTTC. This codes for CASSFPTGTGVNEQFF.

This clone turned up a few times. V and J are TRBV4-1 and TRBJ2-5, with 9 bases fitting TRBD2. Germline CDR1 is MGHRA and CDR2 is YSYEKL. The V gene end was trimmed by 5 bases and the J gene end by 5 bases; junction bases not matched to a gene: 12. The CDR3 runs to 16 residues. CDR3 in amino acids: CASSSRGGAKEETQYF. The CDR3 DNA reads TGCGCCAGCAGCTCGCGCGGGGGGGCTAAGGAGGAGACCCAGTACTTC.

The CDR3 DNA reads as TGTGCCAGCAGCTTAGAAGGTCTCGCCAGGGGGACCTACGAGCAGTACTTC. It is translated as CASSLEGLARGTYEQYF. The chain links TRBV7-9 to TRBJ2-7; 7 positions agree with TRBD1. The CDR3 length is 17 residues. CDR1 is SEHNR and CDR2 is FQNEAQ in the germline V gene (reference sequence). J was trimmed by 2 bases and V by 1 base; bases with no gene match: 11.

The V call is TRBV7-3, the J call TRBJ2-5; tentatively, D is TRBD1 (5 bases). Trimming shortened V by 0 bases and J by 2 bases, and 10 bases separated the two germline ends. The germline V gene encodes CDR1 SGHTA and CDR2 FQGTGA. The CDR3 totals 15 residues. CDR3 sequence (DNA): TGTGCCAGCAGCTTAACGTCGACAGCGCAAGAGACCCAGTACTTC. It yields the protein CASSLTSTAQETQYF.

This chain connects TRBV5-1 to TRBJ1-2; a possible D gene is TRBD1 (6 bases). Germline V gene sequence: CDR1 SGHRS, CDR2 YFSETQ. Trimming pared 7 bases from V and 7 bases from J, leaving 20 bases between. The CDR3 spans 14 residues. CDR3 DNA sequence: TGCGCCAGCTCCTCGGCCGGGGGGCTTAGTGGCTACACCTTC. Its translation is CASSSAGGLSGYTF.

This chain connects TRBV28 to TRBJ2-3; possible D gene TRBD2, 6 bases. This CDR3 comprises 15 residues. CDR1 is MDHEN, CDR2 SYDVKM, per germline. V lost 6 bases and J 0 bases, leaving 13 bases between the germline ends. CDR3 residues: CASRLGLPSTDTQYF. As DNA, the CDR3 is TGTGCCAGCAGATTGGGACTCCCTAGCACAGATACGCAGTATTTT.

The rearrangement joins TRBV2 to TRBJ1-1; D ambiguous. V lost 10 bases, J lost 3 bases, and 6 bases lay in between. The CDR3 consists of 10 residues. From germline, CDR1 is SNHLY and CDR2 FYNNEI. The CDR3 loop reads CANGDTEAFF. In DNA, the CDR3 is TGTGCCAACGGGGACACTGAAGCTTTCTTT.

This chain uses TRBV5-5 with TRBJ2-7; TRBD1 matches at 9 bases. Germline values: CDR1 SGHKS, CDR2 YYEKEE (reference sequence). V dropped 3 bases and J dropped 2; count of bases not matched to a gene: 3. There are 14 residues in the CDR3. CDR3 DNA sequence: TGTGCCAGCAGCTCACAGGGGGCTCCCTACGAGCAGTACTTC. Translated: CASSSQGAPYEQYF.

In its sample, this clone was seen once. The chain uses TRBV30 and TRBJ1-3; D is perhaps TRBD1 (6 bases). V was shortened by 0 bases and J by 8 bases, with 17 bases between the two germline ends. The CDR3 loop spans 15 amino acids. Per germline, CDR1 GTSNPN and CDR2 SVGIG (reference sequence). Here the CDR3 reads CAWSVRRPQGHTIYF. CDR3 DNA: TGTGCCTGGAGTGTGCGGCGTCCCCAGGGGCACACCATATATTTT.

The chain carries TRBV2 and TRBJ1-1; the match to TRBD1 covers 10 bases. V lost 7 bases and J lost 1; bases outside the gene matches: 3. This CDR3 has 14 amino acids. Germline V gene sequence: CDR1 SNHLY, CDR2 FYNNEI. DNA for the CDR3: TGTGCCAGCATCCGGACAGGGGGGAACACTGAAGCTTTCTTT. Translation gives CASIRTGGNTEAFF.

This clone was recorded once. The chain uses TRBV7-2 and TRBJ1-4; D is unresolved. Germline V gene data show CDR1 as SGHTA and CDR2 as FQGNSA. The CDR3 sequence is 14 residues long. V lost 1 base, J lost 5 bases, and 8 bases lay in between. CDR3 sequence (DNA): TGTGCCAGCAGCTTAGTGGGAGGGAATGAAAAACTGTTTTTT. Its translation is CASSLVGGNEKLFF.

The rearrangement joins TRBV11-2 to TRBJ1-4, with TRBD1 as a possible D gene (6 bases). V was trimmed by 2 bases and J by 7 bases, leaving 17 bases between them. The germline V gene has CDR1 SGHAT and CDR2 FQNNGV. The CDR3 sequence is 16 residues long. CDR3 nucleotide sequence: TGTGCCAGCAGCTTATATGGCTCGCAGGGGATTGAAAAACTGTTTTTT. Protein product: CASSLYGSQGIEKLFF.